Below, one T cell receptor beta chain is given with its context. The data were taken from a study of shared clonotypes between healthy human individuals. Study in general: Participating donors consisted of a couple of women and a few men aged 18 to 49.

Everyone who donated was a Caucasian adult who lived in Nashville, Tennessee. At a deep level, the assay was run. The authors loaded roughly 180 ng DNA, 25,000 to 30,000 T cell genomes, into sorted-subset replicate PCRs. Libraries were prepared by immunoSEQ multiplex PCR; TCRdb keeps only in-frame clonotypes and omits some of them. This table has approximately 1.5 million clones, approximately 98% appearing once. The germline V gene encodes CDR1 MGHDK and CDR2 SYGVNS. V was trimmed by 8 bases and J by 9 bases, leaving 17 bases between them. The CDR3 contains 13 residues. The sequencing input was naive CD4+ T cells sorted from blood. Subset noted: CD45RA+ positively selected. The sequence derives from a man under 40 in good health. The chain combines TRBV25-1 with TRBJ2-1, with TRBD2 as a possible D gene (5 bases). The CDR3 DNA sequence: TGTGCCAGCGCCCGTCAACTAGGTCCTGAGCAGTTCTTC. This gives the protein CASARQLGPEQFF.